Shown below are 25 T cell receptor beta chains from a single sample sequenced in a study of control samples from healthy donors and cancer patients. Profiling relied on immunoSEQ multiplex PCR, and the TCRdb table lists in-frame clones only, not all of them. The data show around 110,000 clones, around 90% seen once. The sequenced sample consisted of blood. These receptors all come from a woman in her seventies in good health.

The chain employs TRBV6-2 or TRBV6-3 and TRBJ1-1; D not certain. The CDR3 length is 15 residues. Germline loops: CDR1 MNHEY, CDR2 SVGEGT. Trimming cost V 0 bases and J 4 bases, with 12 bases left between them. This CDR3 reads CASSYSRGWGTEAFF. CDR3 in DNA: TGTGCCAGCAGTTACTCGCGGGGTTGGGGCACTGAAGCTTTCTTT.

This clone has just a few counts. The V call is TRBV5-6, the J call TRBJ1-6, with D unresolved. V lost 0 bases and J 7 bases, leaving 11 bases between the germline ends. Germline loops: CDR1 SGHDT, CDR2 YYEEEE. There are 15 residues in the CDR3. The CDR3 DNA reads TGTGCCAGCAGCTTGGGGGTGACACCGAATTCACCCCTCCACTTT. Translating gives CASSLGVTPNSPLHF. The variable domain in full, completed from reference TRBV5-6 and TRBJ1-6, reads DAGVTQSPTHLIKTRGQQVTLRCSPKSGHDTVSWYQQALGQGPQFIFQYYEEEERQRGNFPDRFSGHQFPNYSSELNVNALLLGDSALYLCASSLGVTPNSPLHFGNGTRLTVT.

J is TRBJ1-5 and V is TRBV6-2 or TRBV6-3; 9 positions agree with TRBD1. The germline V gene encodes CDR1 MNHEY and CDR2 SVGEGT. V lost 2 bases and J lost 5; bases outside the gene matches: 13. The CDR3 loop spans 18 amino acids. CDR3 protein: CASSYTGTGRIDHQPQHF. CDR3 in DNA: TGTGCCAGCAGTTACACCGGGACAGGGAGGATCGACCATCAGCCCCAGCATTTT.

This chain uses TRBV7-2 with TRBJ2-2, with D possibly TRBD1 on 6 matching bases. This CDR3 is built from 15 residues. Deletions cut 2 bases from V and 5 bases from J, with 12 bases between. In germline, CDR1 is SGHTA, CDR2 FQGNSA. The CDR3 nucleotides are TGTGCCAGCAGCTTAAATGCAGGGGAAACCGGGGAGCTGTTTTTT. Residues: CASSLNAGETGELFF. Full variable domain (outside the CDR3, taken from reference TRBV7-2 and TRBJ2-2): GAGVSQSPSNKVTEKGKDVELRCDPISGHTALYWYRQSLGQGLEFLIYFQGNSAPDKSGLPSDRFSAERTGGSVSTLTIQRTQQEDSAVYLCASSLNAGETGELFFGEGSRLTVL.

The chain recombines TRBV5-1 with TRBJ2-5, with a weak D call TRBD1 (7 bases). This CDR3 has 13 amino acids. CDR1 is SGHRS and CDR2 is YFSETQ in the germline V gene. V was shortened by 4 bases and J by 3 bases, with 10 bases between the two germline ends. The CDR3 DNA reads TGCGCCAGCAGCGGCGGGACAGAAGAGACCCAGTACTTC. As protein: CASSGGTEETQYF.

This chain links TRBV6-4 with TRBJ1-4, with 9 bases that match TRBD1. The V gene's germline CDR1 is MRHNA and CDR2 SNTAGT. The ends lost 6 bases at V and 8 bases at J; junction bases unmatched: 7. There are 14 residues in the CDR3. The CDR3 protein is CASRMDRGSEKLFF. CDR3 sequence (DNA): TGTGCCAGCAGGATGGACAGGGGTAGCGAAAAACTGTTTTTT.

The gene calls are TRBV10-1 and TRBJ2-1; TRBD2 matches 8 bases. The CDR3 runs 13 residues. The germline CDR1 and CDR2 sequences are WNHNN and SYGVQD (reference sequence). After removal of 4 bases from V and 10 bases from J, the junction contained 6 bases not matched to a gene. CDR3: CASSGTSRKEQFF. CDR3 bases: TGCGCCAGCAGTGGGACTAGCAGGAAGGAGCAGTTCTTC.

This chain uses TRBV29-1 with TRBJ1-2; D unclear. The V and J ends lost 5 bases and 0 bases respectively, with 4 bases between them. The length of the CDR3 is 11 residues. Germline CDR1 and CDR2: SQVTM and ANQGSEA. The CDR3 sequence is CSVRTNYGYTF. In DNA, the CDR3 is TGCAGCGTTCGAACTAACTATGGCTACACCTTC.

The V gene is TRBV19, the J gene TRBJ2-5; TRBD1 might be the D (6 bases). The CDR3 has 12 residues. Deletions cut 10 bases from V and 4 bases from J, with 13 bases between. Germline CDR1 is LNHDA and CDR2 is SQIVND (reference sequence). DNA of the CDR3: TGTGCCACCCGAAGAGGGGGAGAGACCCAGTACTTC. It encodes CATRRGGETQYF. Based on the CDR3 plus reference TRBV19 and TRBJ2-5, the full variable domain is DGGITQSPKYLFRKEGQNVTLSCEQNLNHDAMYWYRQDPGQGLRLIYYSQIVNDFQKGDIAEGYSVSREKKESFPLTVTSAQKNPTAFYLCATRRGGETQYFGPGTRLLVL.

This rearrangement joins TRBV18 to TRBJ2-2, with D possibly TRBD1 on 5 matching bases. The CDR3 spans 14 residues. Germline V gene sequence: CDR1 KGHSH, CDR2 LQKENI. With 3 bases removed from V and 3 bases from J, the gap between germline ends came to 8 bases. The CDR3 DNA reads as TGTGCCAGCTCACCGCAGACAGACACCGGGGAGCTGTTTTTT. This codes for CASSPQTDTGELFF.

This chain uses TRBV27 with TRBJ1-1; 9 bases are shared with TRBD1. The CDR3 totals 15 residues. The germline V gene encodes CDR1 MNHEY and CDR2 SMNVEV (reference sequence). J was trimmed by 5 bases and V by 5 bases; bases with no gene match: 9. CDR3 nucleotides: TGTGCCAGCAGTGCCCGGACAGGGGATAAAACTGAAGCTTTCTTT. It encodes CASSARTGDKTEAFF.

The chain couples TRBV5-6 to TRBJ1-2; 12 nucleotides agree with TRBD1. Germline CDR1 and CDR2: SGHDT and YYEEEE. The CDR3 length is 14 residues. J was trimmed by 8 bases and V by 3 bases; bases with no gene match: 5. CDR3 sequence: CASSWGQGARGYTF. CDR3 in DNA: TGTGCCAGCAGCTGGGGACAGGGGGCGCGGGGCTACACCTTC.

The rearrangement uses TRBV4-2 and TRBJ2-3; D may be TRBD2 (6 bases). There are 17 residues in the CDR3. CDR1 and CDR2 from the germline V gene are LGHNA and YNFKEQ. Trimming shortened V by 3 bases and J by 2 bases, and 18 bases separated the two germline ends. CDR3 nucleotides: TGTGCCAGCAGCCATCTTCTTCTCCGGCGGGACACAGATACGCAGTATTTT. This sequence encodes CASSHLLLRRDTDTQYF.

V gene TRBV6-4 combines with J gene TRBJ2-3, with a tentative D call TRBD2 (5 bases). Deletions cut 0 bases from V and 0 bases from J, with 7 bases between. The CDR3 has 15 amino acids. CDR1 and CDR2 from the germline V gene are MRHNA and SNTAGT. The CDR3 bases are TGTGCCAGCAGTGACTCGAGGACTAGCACAGATACGCAGTATTTT. Its protein product is CASSDSRTSTDTQYF.

V usage is TRBV7-8 and J usage is TRBJ1-2; D may be TRBD1 (6 bases). Trimming took 0 bases from V and 0 from J, leaving 14 bases between them. The germline gives CDR1 SGHVS, CDR2 FQNEAQ. This CDR3 is built from 17 residues. The CDR3, as DNA: TGTGCCAGCAGCTTAGCGCTTTTTGGACAGACTAACTATGGCTACACCTTC. It yields the protein CASSLALFGQTNYGYTF.

CDR3 loop: CASSETTGSEAFF. The CDR3 coding sequence is TGTGCCAGCAGTGAAACGACAGGGAGTGAAGCTTTCTTT. This chain links TRBV6-1 with TRBJ1-1; 7 nucleotides agree with TRBD1. After removal of 2 bases from V and 7 bases from J, the junction contained 4 bases not matched to a gene. The CDR3 is 13 residues long. Germline assignment: CDR1 MNHNS and CDR2 SASEGT.

J is TRBJ1-1 and V is TRBV7-6; D unclear. The V and J ends lost 5 bases and 3 bases respectively, with 25 bases between them. The CDR3 runs to 18 residues. In germline, CDR1 is SGHVS, CDR2 FNYEAQ. The CDR3 loop reads CASSQFKTGFPQYTEAFF. The DNA of the CDR3 is TGTGCCAGCAGCCAGTTCAAGACGGGGTTTCCCCAATACACTGAAGCTTTCTTT.

DNA for the CDR3: TGTGCCAGTAGTATAGCGGCAACCGGGGCCAACGTCCTGACTTTC. This encodes CASSIAATGANVLTF. V is TRBV19 and J is TRBJ2-6; D remains ambiguous. Germline V gives CDR1 LNHDA, CDR2 SQIVND (reference sequence). With 1 base removed from V and 4 bases from J, the gap between germline ends came to 8 bases. CDR3 size: 15 residues.

This chain links TRBV19 with TRBJ1-5; 11 bases agree with TRBD1. This CDR3 contains 17 residues. CDR1 and CDR2 (germline): LNHDA, SQIVND (reference sequence). V gave up 5 bases and J gave up 4 bases; unmatched junction bases: 10. DNA of the CDR3: TGTGCCAGTAGTCCAGGGACAGGGGGAAAGATAAATCAGCCCCAGCATTTT. Protein: CASSPGTGGKINQPQHF.

CDR3: CASSPPSTAFTEAFF. The CDR3 DNA is TGTGCCAGCTCACCACCGAGTACAGCATTCACTGAAGCTTTCTTT. V usage is TRBV18 and J usage is TRBJ1-1; D remains unclear. V was cut by 0 bases and J by 4 bases, with 12 bases left in between. CDR1 is KGHSH, CDR2 LQKENI, per germline. The CDR3 has 15 amino acids. Full variable domain (rest looked up from reference TRBV18 and TRBJ1-1): NAGVMQNPRHLVRRRGQEARLRCSPMKGHSHVYWYRQLPEEGLKFMVYLQKENIIDESGMPKERFSAEFPKEGPSILRIQQVVRGDSAAYFCASSPPSTAFTEAFFGQGTRLTVV.

This sequence joins TRBV19 and TRBJ2-3, with 7 bases that match TRBD1. There are 14 residues in the CDR3. Trimming at V came to 11 bases and at J to 0 bases, leaving 8 bases not matched to a gene. Germline CDR1 and CDR2: LNHDA and SQIVND (reference sequence). The CDR3 loop is CACSDRPSTDTQYF. CDR3 bases: TGTGCCTGCTCGGACAGGCCGAGCACAGATACGCAGTATTTT.

CDR3 region: CASSPRLRDGYTF. CDR3 sequence (DNA): TGTGCCAGTAGTCCGAGGCTTAGGGATGGCTACACCTTC. The chain carries TRBV19 and TRBJ1-2; no clear D gene. V lost 5 bases and J lost 6, with 13 bases in between. CDR1 is LNHDA, CDR2 SQIVND, per germline (reference sequence). CDR3 length: 13 residues.

The V gene is TRBV6-2 or TRBV6-3, the J gene TRBJ2-4; the D gene is possibly TRBD2 (7 bases). V gave up 5 bases and J gave up 8 bases, with 10 bases separating them. The germline V gene has CDR1 MNHEY and CDR2 SVGEGT. This CDR3 comprises 12 residues. CDR3 DNA sequence: TGTGCCAGCAGTGGAGGGGGGGACATTCAGTACTTC. Protein: CASSGGGDIQYF.

The rearrangement uses TRBV5-1 and TRBJ2-3; D not certain. V dropped 1 base and J dropped 2 bases, with 17 bases sitting between them. Looked up from germline, CDR1 is SGHRS and CDR2 is YFSETQ. CDR3 length equals 17 residues. In DNA form, the CDR3 reads TGCGCCAGCAGCTTGAGTCTCTTGACTCTGCCCACAGATACGCAGTATTTT. Translating gives CASSLSLLTLPTDTQYF.

The J gene is TRBJ1-2, the V gene TRBV7-9, with D uncertain. V was pared by 5 bases and J by 0 bases, with 10 bases between. Germline CDR1 reads SEHNR; CDR2 reads FQNEAQ (reference sequence). The CDR3 runs 14 residues. The CDR3 sequence: CASSPRRTNYGYTF. The CDR3 coding sequence is TGTGCCAGCAGCCCACGTCGTACTAACTATGGCTACACCTTC.